The next 20 T cell receptor beta chains were all read from a single sample in a study of response to subunit inactivated influenza vaccine. TCRdb reprocessed the RT-PCR reads with MiXCR, giving one entry per CDR3 protein. The sample lists over 400,000 distinct CDR3 sequences, 11% occurring once. Sequencing used PBMCs from blood, obtained around seven weeks after vaccination. All receptors derive from a man aged 50 to 59 who received an inactivated influenza vaccine.

CDR3: CASRSRVSGANVLTF. The CDR3, as DNA: TGTGCCAGCAGGTCACGGGTGTCTGGGGCCAACGTCCTGACTTTC. V gene TRBV7-9 combines with J gene TRBJ2-6; D gene uncertain. Germline V gene data show CDR1 as SEHNR and CDR2 as FQNEAQ (reference sequence). The V end lost 6 bases, the J end lost 1 base, and 10 bases lay between the germline ends. This CDR3 contains 15 residues.

This clonotype was recorded a few times. CDR3 in amino acids: CASSLEFARSNTEAFF. Written as DNA, the CDR3 is TGCGCCAGCAGCTTGGAGTTTGCGCGCTCGAACACTGAAGCTTTCTTT. This chain connects TRBV5-1 to TRBJ1-1; no definite D call. There are 16 residues in the CDR3. Germline V lookup: CDR1 SGHRS, CDR2 YFSETQ. The V end was cut by 0 bases, the J end by 1 base, with 13 bases between.

The table lists this clonotype with a few counts. The V gene is TRBV7-2, the J gene TRBJ2-7; 9 nucleotides align to TRBD1. This CDR3 is built from 16 residues. The germline gives CDR1 SGHTA, CDR2 FQGNSA. The V segment lost 3 bases and the J segment 2 bases; nucleotides outside the gene matches: 8. The CDR3 region has the DNA TGTGCCAGCAGCTTTATGGCAGGGACAGGGACCTACGAGCAGTACTTC. This translates into CASSFMAGTGTYEQYF.

This clonotype appeared many times. The chain has TRBV7-2 and TRBJ2-3, with D unresolved. This CDR3 is built from 13 residues. The ends were cut back, 1 base at V and 5 bases at J, with 7 bases in the middle. From germline, CDR1 is SGHTA and CDR2 FQGNSA. CDR3 protein: CASSLGAKDTQYF. CDR3 coding DNA: TGTGCCAGCAGCTTAGGGGCAAAAGATACGCAGTATTTT. The whole variable domain, remainder taken from reference TRBV7-2 and TRBJ2-3, is GAGVSQSPSNKVTEKGKDVELRCDPISGHTALYWYRQSLGQGLEFLIYFQGNSAPDKSGLPSDRFSAERTGGSVSTLTIQRTQQEDSAVYLCASSLGAKDTQYFGPGTRLTVL.

This clonotype was observed a handful of times. This chain links TRBV24-1 with TRBJ2-1, with 8 bases that match TRBD1. V lost 4 bases to trimming and J lost 7 bases; unmatched junction nucleotides: 17. The CDR3 has 18 residues. CDR1 is KGHDR, CDR2 SFDVKD, per germline. CDR3 nucleotide sequence: TGTGCCACCAGTGACCTTTTAAGCGGGCGGACAGGGAGGAATGAGCAGTTCTTC. Residues: CATSDLLSGRTGRNEQFF.

This clonotype came up a few times. The chain couples TRBV29-1 to TRBJ2-7, with 8 bases matching TRBD2. The CDR3 length is 13 residues. CDR1 SQVTM and CDR2 ANQGSEA come from the germline V gene. V shed 7 bases and J 3 bases; nucleotides not matched to a gene: 8. The CDR3 here is CSASSGSNYEQYF. CDR3 bases: TGCAGCGCCTCAAGCGGGAGTAACTACGAGCAGTACTTC.

J is TRBJ2-3 and V is TRBV27; a weak D match, TRBD1 (6 bases). The CDR3 is 17 amino acids. Germline loops: CDR1 MNHEY, CDR2 SMNVEV (reference sequence). V lost 5 bases to trimming and J lost 0 bases, with 18 bases between them. CDR3 DNA: TGTGCCAGCAGTCCAGGTGTGGGGGCGATGAGCACAGATACGCAGTATTTT. The encoded protein is CASSPGVGAMSTDTQYF.

This clonotype occurred a few times. The J gene is TRBJ2-1, the V gene TRBV4-2; D gene uncertain. The germline V and J ends were trimmed by 2 bases and 9 bases, with 11 bases remaining between them. Per germline, CDR1 LGHNA and CDR2 YNFKEQ. The CDR3 is 13 amino acids. CDR3 DNA sequence: TGTGCCAGCAGCCAATTAGAAGGTCTTGAGCAGTTCTTC. Amino acid sequence: CASSQLEGLEQFF.

The chain joins TRBV20-1 to TRBJ1-3; no firm D call. Trimming took off 1 base at V and 4 bases at J, with 5 bases between the two ends. The CDR3 loop spans 12 amino acids. Germline V gene sequence: CDR1 DFQATT, CDR2 SNEGSKA (reference sequence). The CDR3 DNA reads as TGCAGTGCTAGAGCGGTAGGAAACACCATATATTTT. Translated, it gives CSARAVGNTIYF.

This clonotype occurred many times. The CDR3, as DNA: TGTGCCAGCAGCCAAGGTCTAGCGGGGGGAACAGATACGCAGTATTTT. The encoded protein is CASSQGLAGGTDTQYF. V is TRBV3-1 and J is TRBJ2-3, with TRBD2 matching over 11 bases. The germline V gene encodes CDR1 LGHDT and CDR2 YNNKEL (reference sequence). The CDR3 has 16 residues. The V segment lost 1 base and the J segment 3 bases; nucleotides outside the gene matches: 3.

This clonotype was counted only a few times. The genes are TRBV2 and TRBJ1-1, with 9 nucleotides matching TRBD1. V trimming: 3 bases; J trimming: 2 bases; junction bases outside the gene matches: 4. Germline values: CDR1 SNHLY, CDR2 FYNNEI. This CDR3 has 15 amino acids. In DNA, the CDR3 is TGTGCCAGCAGTGAGGGGACAGGGCCAAACACTGAAGCTTTCTTT. Its translation is CASSEGTGPNTEAFF. The full variable domain, completed using reference TRBV2 and TRBJ1-1, is EPEVTQTPSHQVTQMGQEVILRCVPISNHLYFYWYRQILGQKVEFLVSFYNNEISEKSEIFDDQFSVERPDGSNFTLKIRSTKLEDSAMYFCASSEGTGPNTEAFFGQGTRLTVV.

The gene calls are TRBV10-3 and TRBJ2-1; 10 bases align to TRBD2. The J segment lost 0 bases and the V segment lost 6 bases, leaving 14 bases of the junction unmatched. Germline CDR1 reads ENHRY; CDR2 reads SYGVKD. The CDR3 totals 19 residues. The CDR3 nucleotides read TGTGCCATCAGAACCCAAGGACTAGCGGAAAAGAGCTCCTACAATGAGCAGTTCTTC. This translates into CAIRTQGLAEKSSYNEQFF.

The chain is built from TRBV6-1 and TRBJ2-2, with D perhaps given as TRBD1 or TRBD2 (5 bases each). Germline CDR1 and CDR2: MNHNS and SASEGT. The CDR3 is 19 residues long. Trimming cost V 3 bases and J 0 bases, with 20 bases left between them. The CDR3 DNA follows: TGTGCCAGCAGTGATTACAAAGGGACCCCCCTCGCGAACACCGGGGAGCTGTTTTTT. Translated, it gives CASSDYKGTPLANTGELFF.

This clonotype was counted a few times. The chain employs TRBV6-2 or TRBV6-3 and TRBJ2-7; 9 nucleotides line up with TRBD1. There are 14 residues in the CDR3. V lost 8 bases, J lost 2 bases, and 7 bases stayed unmatched. Per the germline V gene, CDR1 is MNHEY and CDR2 is SVGEGT. DNA of the CDR3: TGTGCCAGCTGGAGGACAGGGGAGACCTACGAGCAGTACTTC. Amino acids: CASWRTGETYEQYF.

V and J are TRBV10-2 and TRBJ1-6; 7 bases match TRBD1. The V gene's germline CDR1 is WSHSY and CDR2 SAAADI. With V trimmed by 3 bases and J by 7 bases, 0 bases remained unmatched. The CDR3 length is 13 residues. The CDR3 DNA reads as TGCGCCAGCAGTGAACAGGGGAATTCACCCCTCCACTTT. Protein sequence: CASSEQGNSPLHF.

CDR3 protein: CASSLGRPGQGVQFF. CDR3 coding DNA: TGTGCCAGCAGCTTAGGTCGACCGGGACAGGGTGTTCAGTTTTTT. The chain links TRBV11-2 to TRBJ1-4; 9 bases agree with TRBD1. Germline CDR1 reads SGHAT; CDR2 reads FQNNGV. The junction had 13 bases not matched to a gene; V was cut back by 1 base and J by 16 bases. The CDR3 sequence is 15 residues long.

This clonotype was counted between two and nine times. The chain couples TRBV28 to TRBJ2-7; a weak D match, TRBD2 (6 bases). This CDR3 spans 15 amino acids. CDR1 MDHEN and CDR2 SYDVKM come from the germline V gene. Trimming pared 2 bases from V and 2 bases from J, leaving 13 bases between. The CDR3 region is CASSLAGRDAYEQYF. The CDR3 DNA reads TGTGCCAGCAGTTTAGCCGGGCGGGACGCCTACGAGCAGTACTTC.

This clonotype was observed at least ten times. The V call is TRBV28, the J call TRBJ1-5; no definite D call. The CDR3 spans 14 residues. Trimming removed 3 bases at V and 7 bases at J, with 13 bases between. Germline CDR1 MDHEN, CDR2 SYDVKM. The CDR3 is CASSFAGLGQPQHF. Here the CDR3 DNA reads TGTGCCAGCAGTTTTGCGGGGTTAGGGCAGCCCCAGCATTTT.

The chain has TRBV29-1 and TRBJ2-7; D is ambiguous. CDR3 length: 11 amino acids. The germline V gene encodes CDR1 SQVTM and CDR2 ANQGSEA. V was cut by 7 bases and J by 3 bases, with 10 bases left in between. CDR3 DNA sequence: TGCAGCGGTGGGAACTACTACGAGCAGTACTTC. Its translation: CSGGNYYEQYF.

V usage is TRBV6-2 or TRBV6-3 and J usage is TRBJ1-5; no clear D gene. The CDR3 length is 15 residues. V was pared by 2 bases and J by 2 bases, with 10 bases between. CDR1 is MNHEY and CDR2 is SVGEGT in the germline V gene. CDR3 protein: CASSYGQIGNQPQHF. For the CDR3, the DNA is TGTGCCAGCAGTTACGGGCAGATAGGCAATCAGCCCCAGCATTTT.